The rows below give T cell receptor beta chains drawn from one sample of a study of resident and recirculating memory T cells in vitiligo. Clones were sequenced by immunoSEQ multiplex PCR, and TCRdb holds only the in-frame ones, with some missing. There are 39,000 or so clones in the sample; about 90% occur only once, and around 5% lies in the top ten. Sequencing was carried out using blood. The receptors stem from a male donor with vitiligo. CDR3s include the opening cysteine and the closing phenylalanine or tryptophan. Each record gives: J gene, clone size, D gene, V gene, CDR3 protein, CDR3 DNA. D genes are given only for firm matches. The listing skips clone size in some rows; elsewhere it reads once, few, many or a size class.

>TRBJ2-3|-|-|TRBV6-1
CASRATLGADTQYF
TGTGCCAGCAGAGCTACGTTAGGGGCAGATACGCAGTATTTT
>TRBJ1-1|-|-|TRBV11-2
CASSLAGMGAFF
TGTGCCAGCAGCTTAGCAGGGATGGGCGCTTTCTTT
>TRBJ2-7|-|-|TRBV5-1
CASSLLAMGEQYF
TGCGCCAGCAGCTTGTTAGCCATGGGCGAGCAGTACTTC
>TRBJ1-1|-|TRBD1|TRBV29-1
CSVDRQGPNTEAFF
TGCAGCGTGGATAGACAGGGCCCGAACACTGAAGCTTTCTTT
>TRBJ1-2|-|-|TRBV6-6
CASSYSGGVNYGYTF
TGTGCCAGCAGTTACTCTGGCGGGGTTAACTATGGCTACACCTTC
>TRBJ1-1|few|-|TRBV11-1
CAVAPPEAFF
TGTGCCGTAGCCCCACCTGAAGCTTTCTTT
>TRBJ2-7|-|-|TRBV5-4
CASSQNDEQYF
TGTGCCAGCAGCCAAAATGACGAGCAGTACTTC
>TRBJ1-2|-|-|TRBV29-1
CSVESPRGDYGYTF
TGCAGCGTTGAAAGTCCTCGTGGAGACTATGGCTACACCTTC
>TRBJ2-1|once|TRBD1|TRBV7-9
CASSFLARGGLEWQFF
TGTGCCAGCAGCTTTTTGGCAAGAGGGGGCCTAGAATGGCAGTTCTTC
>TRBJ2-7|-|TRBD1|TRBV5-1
CASSRDRSSSYEQYF
TGCGCCAGCAGCCGGGACAGGTCAAGCTCCTACGAGCAGTACTTC
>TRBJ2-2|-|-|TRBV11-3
CGRAGTNTGELFF
TGTGGACGGGCAGGGACTAACACCGGGGAGCTGTTTTTT
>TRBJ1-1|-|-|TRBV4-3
CASSQAYTPRGAFF
TGCGCCAGCAGCCAAGCCTACACCCCCCGGGGAGCTTTCTTT
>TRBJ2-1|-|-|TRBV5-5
CASSWDPSTRLSYNEQFF
TGTGCCAGCAGCTGGGACCCCTCGACTAGGCTCTCCTACAATGAGCAGTTCTTC
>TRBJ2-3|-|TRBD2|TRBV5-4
CASSKGSGGAPDTQYF
TGTGCCAGCAGCAAGGGGAGCGGGGGGGCCCCAGATACGCAGTATTTT
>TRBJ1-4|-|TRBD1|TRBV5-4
CASSFNGQGPNEKLFF
TGTGCCAGCAGCTTCAACGGACAGGGGCCTAATGAAAAACTGTTTTTT
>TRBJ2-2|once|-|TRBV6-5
CASSYQTGELFF
TGTGCCAGCAGTTACCAGACCGGGGAGCTGTTTTTT
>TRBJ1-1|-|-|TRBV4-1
CASSQDQGGEWNTEAFF
TGCGCCAGCAGCCAAGATCAAGGAGGGGAATGGAACACTGAAGCTTTCTTT
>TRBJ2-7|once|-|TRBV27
CASSLPGLPYEQYF
TGTGCCAGCAGTTTACCGGGACTCCCTTACGAGCAGTACTTC
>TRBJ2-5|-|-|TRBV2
CASSTVAGRETQYF
TGTGCCAGCAGTACGGTAGCCGGCCGGGAGACCCAGTACTTC
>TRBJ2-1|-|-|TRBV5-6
CASSFFTGGRGGEQFF
TGTGCCAGCAGCTTTTTTACCGGGGGTCGTGGGGGTGAGCAGTTCTTC
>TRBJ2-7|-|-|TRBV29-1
CSVGPGYEQYF
TGCAGCGTTGGTCCAGGGTACGAGCAGTACTTC
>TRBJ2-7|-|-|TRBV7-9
CASSLVTGRTYEQYF
TGTGCCAGCAGCTTAGTCACAGGACGAACCTACGAGCAGTACTTC